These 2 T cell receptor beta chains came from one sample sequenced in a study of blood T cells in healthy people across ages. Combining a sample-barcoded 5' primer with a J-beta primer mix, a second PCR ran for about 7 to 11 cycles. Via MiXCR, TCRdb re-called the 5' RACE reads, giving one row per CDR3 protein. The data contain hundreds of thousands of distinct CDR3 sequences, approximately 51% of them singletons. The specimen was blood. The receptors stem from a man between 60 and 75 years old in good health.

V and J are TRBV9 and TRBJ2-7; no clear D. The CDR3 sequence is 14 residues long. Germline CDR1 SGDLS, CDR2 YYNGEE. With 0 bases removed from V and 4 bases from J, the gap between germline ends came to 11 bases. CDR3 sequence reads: CASSVGVGSYEQYF. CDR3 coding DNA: TGTGCCAGCAGCGTAGGGGTAGGGTCGTACGAGCAGTACTTC.

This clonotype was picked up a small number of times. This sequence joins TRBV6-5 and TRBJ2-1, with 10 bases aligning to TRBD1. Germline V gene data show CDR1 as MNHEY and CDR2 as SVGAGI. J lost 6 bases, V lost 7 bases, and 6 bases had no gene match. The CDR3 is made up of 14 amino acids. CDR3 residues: CASTPGQGFNEQFF. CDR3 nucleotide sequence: TGTGCCAGCACCCCGGGACAGGGGTTCAATGAGCAGTTCTTC.